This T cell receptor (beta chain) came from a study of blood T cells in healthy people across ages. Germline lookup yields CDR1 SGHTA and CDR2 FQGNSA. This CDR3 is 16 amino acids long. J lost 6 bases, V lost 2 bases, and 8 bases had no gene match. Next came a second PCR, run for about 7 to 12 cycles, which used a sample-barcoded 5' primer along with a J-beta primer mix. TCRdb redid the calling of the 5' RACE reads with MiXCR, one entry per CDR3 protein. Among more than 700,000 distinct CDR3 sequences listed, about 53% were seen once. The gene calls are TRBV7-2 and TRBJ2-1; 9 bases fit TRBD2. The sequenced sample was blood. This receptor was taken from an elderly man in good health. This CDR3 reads CASSLSASGTFNEQFF. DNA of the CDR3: TGTGCCAGCAGCTTATCGGCTAGCGGGACCTTCAATGAGCAGTTCTTC.